These 7 T cell receptor beta chains originate from one sample sequenced in a study of cytomegalovirus exposure and HLA in healthy donors. The PCR ran on 60 Vbeta and 13 Jbeta primers. The table came from immunoSEQ multiplex PCR; TCRdb's copy has only in-frame clones and leaves some out. The data show around 180,000 clones, about 85% seen once. Sequencing was done on a sample of PBMCs. Every receptor here comes from a woman between 50 and 59 years old in good health and CMV-seronegative.

This clone was observed at least ten times. This rearrangement joins TRBV4-1 to TRBJ2-7; 8 positions match TRBD2. The CDR3 has 15 amino acids. V shed 4 bases, J shed 7 bases, and the junction held 12 bases outside the gene matches. Germline CDR1 and CDR2: MGHRA and YSYEKL. This CDR3 reads CASSLSLRGLGEQYF. The CDR3 DNA is TGCGCCAGCAGCCTATCCTTGAGGGGACTAGGAGAGCAGTACTTC.

The chain is built from TRBV27 and TRBJ1-2, with 7 bases that match TRBD1. Looked up from germline, CDR1 is MNHEY and CDR2 is SMNVEV (reference sequence). This CDR3 comprises 15 residues. The trim removed 5 bases at V and 6 bases at J, leaving 12 bases unmatched. CDR3 sequence (DNA): TGTGCCAGCAGTCCGAACATACAGGGGTCAGATGGCTACACCTTC. Encoded protein: CASSPNIQGSDGYTF.

V and J are TRBV6-1 and TRBJ2-2, with TRBD1 as a possible D gene (6 bases). The V gene lost 5 bases and the J gene lost 0 bases, with 10 bases spanning the gap. Germline values: CDR1 MNHNS, CDR2 SASEGT. This CDR3 comprises 15 residues. The CDR3 spells CASSPRTANTGELFF. The CDR3 DNA reads as TGTGCCAGCAGTCCCCGGACAGCGAACACCGGGGAGCTGTTTTTT.

The rearrangement links TRBV9 to TRBJ1-1; the match to TRBD1 covers 11 bases. V shed 0 bases, J shed 4 bases, and the junction held 5 bases outside the gene matches. The CDR3 contains 16 residues. The germline gives CDR1 SGDLS, CDR2 YYNGEE. The CDR3 bases are TGTGCCAGCAGCGTAGGGGACAGGGGGGTCGGCACTGAAGCTTTCTTT. Translating it yields CASSVGDRGVGTEAFF. The whole variable domain, remainder taken from reference TRBV9 and TRBJ1-1, is DSGVTQTPKHLITATGQRVTLRCSPRSGDLSVYWYQQSLDQGLQFLIQYYNGEERAKGNILERFSAQQFPDLHSELNLSSLELGDSALYFCASSVGDRGVGTEAFFGQGTRLTVV.

This sequence joins TRBV7-9 and TRBJ2-2, with D possibly TRBD2 on 5 matching bases. With 6 bases removed from V and 4 bases from J, the gap between germline ends came to 12 bases. This CDR3 comprises 14 residues. Germline V CDR1 and CDR2: SEHNR, FQNEAQ (reference sequence). The CDR3 loop is CASRRAGSTGELFF. The DNA for the CDR3 is TGTGCCAGCAGGCGGGCAGGAAGCACCGGGGAGCTGTTTTTT.

This chain links TRBV15 with TRBJ2-7; tentative D call: TRBD1 (6 bases). The V end was cut by 0 bases, the J end by 3 bases, with 12 bases between. Germline V gene lookup returns CDR1 LNHNV and CDR2 YYDKDF (reference sequence). The CDR3 covers 15 residues. The CDR3 loop reads CATSRDPGDSYEQYF. The CDR3 DNA reads as TGTGCCACCAGCAGAGATCCAGGGGATAGCTACGAGCAGTACTTC.

The rearrangement joins TRBV6-1 to TRBJ2-3; the D gene is possibly TRBD2 (5 bases). The CDR3 consists of 16 residues. The V end lost 3 bases, the J end lost 0 bases, and 13 bases lay between the germline ends. Germline CDR1 and CDR2: MNHNS and SASEGT. The CDR3 here is CASSDRLPTSTDTQYF. The CDR3 coding sequence is TGTGCCAGCAGTGATCGACTACCAACTAGCACAGATACGCAGTATTTT.